This T cell receptor (beta chain) stems from a study of shared clonotypes between healthy human individuals. The repertoire was sequenced with immunoSEQ multiplex PCR; TCRdb's copy has only in-frame clones and lacks some. The data hold roughly 2 million clones, with about 94% observed a single time. Material for sequencing was naive CD4+ T cells sorted from blood. Subset specified: CD45RA+ positively selected. This receptor was obtained from a man between 18 and 35 years old in good health.

CDR3 sequence: CASSGFPGQGAREQYF. CDR3 nucleotide sequence: TGTGCCAGCAGTGGATTTCCGGGACAGGGGGCGAGGGAGCAGTACTTC. The V call is TRBV28, the J call TRBJ2-7; TRBD1 aligns across 12 bases. CDR3 length: 16 amino acids. Trimming at V came to 5 bases and at J to 7 bases, leaving 12 bases not matched to a gene. Germline CDR1 is MDHEN and CDR2 is SYDVKM. Full variable domain (remainder filled in from reference TRBV28 and TRBJ2-7): DVKVTQSSRYLVKRTGEKVFLECVQDMDHENMFWYRQDPGLGLRLIYFSYDVKMKEKGDIPEGYSVSREKKERFSLILESASTNQTSMYLCASSGFPGQGAREQYFGPGTRLTVT.